Listed below are T cell receptor beta chains from one sample, sequenced in a study of CD8+CD57+ T cells in acquired aplastic anemia. In TCRdb, the reads were re-called with MiXCR into one record per CDR3 protein. Among 160,000 or so distinct CDR3 sequences listed, about 70% were seen once. The specimen sequenced was sorted CD4+, CD8+, or CD8+CD57+ T cells (not recorded which) from PBMCs. These receptor sequences come from a human donor with aplastic anemia. CDR3s include the opening cysteine and the closing phenylalanine or tryptophan. Each record gives: V gene, clone size, J gene, D gene, CDR3 DNA, CDR3 protein. The D gene is left open where the match is weak. Clone size is not always given. Where it is, it says once, few, many or a class for expanded clones.

V gene: TRBV7-6
clone size: NA
J gene: TRBJ2-7
D gene: NA
CDR3 DNA: TGTGCCAGCAGCCTGTCCGGGACTCCAGCCGAGCAGTACTTC
CDR3 protein: CASSLSGTPAEQYF

V gene: TRBV2
clone size: NA
J gene: TRBJ1-6
D gene: NA
CDR3 DNA: TGTGCCAGCTCGGGGGGGGATCCACCCCTCCACTTT
CDR3 protein: CASSGGDPPLHF

V gene: TRBV20-1
clone size: NA
J gene: TRBJ2-3
D gene: NA
CDR3 DNA: TGCAGTGTTGACGGGGAGGTCACAGATACGCAGTATTTT
CDR3 protein: CSVDGEVTDTQYF

V gene: TRBV25-1
clone size: NA
J gene: TRBJ1-2
D gene: NA
CDR3 DNA: TGTGCCAGCAGTGATGGCGGGGAGGGTGTCTATGGCTACACCTTC
CDR3 protein: CASSDGGEGVYGYTF

V gene: TRBV12-3/TRBV12-4
clone size: few
J gene: TRBJ1-1
D gene: NA
CDR3 DNA: TGTGCCAGCAGTTCACCTCCGGACAGACGATACACTGAAGCTTTCTTT
CDR3 protein: CASSSPPDRRYTEAFF

V gene: TRBV6-5
clone size: once
J gene: TRBJ1-1
D gene: NA
CDR3 DNA: TGTGCCAGCATTAGGGCAGGAGTTGGGACTGAAGCTTTCTTT
CDR3 protein: CASIRAGVGTEAFF

V gene: TRBV7-9
clone size: NA
J gene: TRBJ2-1
D gene: NA
CDR3 DNA: TGTGCCAGCACTGCAGCATTATCTATCTACAATGAGCAGTTCTTC
CDR3 protein: CASTAALSIYNEQFF

V gene: TRBV6-5
clone size: few
J gene: TRBJ2-7
D gene: NA
CDR3 DNA: TGTGCCAGCAGTTACGCGACAGTGAAGGTGGCCTACGAGCAGTACTTC
CDR3 protein: CASSYATVKVAYEQYF

V gene: TRBV11-2
clone size: NA
J gene: TRBJ1-4
D gene: NA
CDR3 DNA: TGTGCCAGCAGCTCCGGACAGCGAGCAACTAATGAAAAACTGTTTTTT
CDR3 protein: CASSSGQRATNEKLFF

V gene: TRBV3-1
clone size: NA
J gene: TRBJ2-1
D gene: TRBD1
CDR3 DNA: TGTGCCAGCAGCCAAGTCGAGGGGGCGGGTGAGCAGTTCTTC
CDR3 protein: CASSQVEGAGEQFF

V gene: TRBV20-1
clone size: NA
J gene: TRBJ2-2
D gene: TRBD2
CDR3 DNA: TGCAGTGCGGGGGGACTAGCGGGCCCAGGGACCGGGGAGCTGTTTTTT
CDR3 protein: CSAGGLAGPGTGELFF

V gene: TRBV7-9
clone size: NA
J gene: TRBJ1-4
D gene: NA
CDR3 DNA: TGTGCCAGCAGCCGAGCCGCAAACAGGGAAAAACTGTTTTTT
CDR3 protein: CASSRAANREKLFF

V gene: TRBV10-1
clone size: NA
J gene: TRBJ2-3
D gene: NA
CDR3 DNA: TGCGCCAACCAGACTGGTACGCAGTATTTT
CDR3 protein: CANQTGTQYF

V gene: TRBV2
clone size: NA
J gene: TRBJ1-2
D gene: NA
CDR3 DNA: TGTGCCAGCAGTTCACGGTATGGCTACACCTTC
CDR3 protein: CASSSRYGYTF

V gene: TRBV29-1
clone size: NA
J gene: TRBJ1-2
D gene: NA
CDR3 DNA: TGCAGCGCTCGGGGGGTCGTCTATGGCTACACCTTC
CDR3 protein: CSARGVVYGYTF

V gene: TRBV7-3
clone size: few
J gene: TRBJ1-6
D gene: TRBD1
CDR3 DNA: TGTGCCAGCAGCCCTAAGACAGGGAATTCACCCCTCCACTTT
CDR3 protein: CASSPKTGNSPLHF

V gene: TRBV15
clone size: NA
J gene: TRBJ1-4
D gene: TRBD1
CDR3 DNA: TGTGCCACCAGCGGGGGACAGGGAGATAATGAAAAACTGTTTTTT
CDR3 protein: CATSGGQGDNEKLFF

V gene: TRBV2
clone size: NA
J gene: TRBJ2-2
D gene: TRBD2
CDR3 DNA: TGTGCCAGCAGTTGGACTAGCCCTAGGGCCGGGGAGCTGTTTTTT
CDR3 protein: CASSWTSPRAGELFF